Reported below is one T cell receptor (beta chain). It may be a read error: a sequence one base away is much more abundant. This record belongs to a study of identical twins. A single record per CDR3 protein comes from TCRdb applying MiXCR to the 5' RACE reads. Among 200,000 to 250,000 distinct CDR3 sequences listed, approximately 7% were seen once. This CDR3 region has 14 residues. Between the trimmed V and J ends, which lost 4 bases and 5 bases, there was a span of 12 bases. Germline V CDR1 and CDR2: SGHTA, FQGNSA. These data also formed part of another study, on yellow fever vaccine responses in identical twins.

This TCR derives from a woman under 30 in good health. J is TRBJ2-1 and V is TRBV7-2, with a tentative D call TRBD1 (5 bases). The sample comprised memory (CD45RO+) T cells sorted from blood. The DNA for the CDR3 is TGTGCCAGCAGCTACCAGGGCCAACACAATGAGCAGTTCTTC. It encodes CASSYQGQHNEQFF.